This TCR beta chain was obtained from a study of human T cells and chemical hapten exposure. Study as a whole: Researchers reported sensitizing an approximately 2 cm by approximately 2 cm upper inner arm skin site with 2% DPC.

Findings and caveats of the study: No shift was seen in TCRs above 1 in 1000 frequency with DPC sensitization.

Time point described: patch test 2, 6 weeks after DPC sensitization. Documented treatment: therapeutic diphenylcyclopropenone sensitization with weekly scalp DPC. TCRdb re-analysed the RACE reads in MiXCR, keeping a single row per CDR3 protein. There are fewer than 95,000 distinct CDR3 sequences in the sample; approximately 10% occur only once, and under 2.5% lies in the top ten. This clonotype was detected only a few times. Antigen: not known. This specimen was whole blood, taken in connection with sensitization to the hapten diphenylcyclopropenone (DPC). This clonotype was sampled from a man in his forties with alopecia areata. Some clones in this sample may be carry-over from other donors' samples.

The CDR3 sequence: CASSIEGEAYEQYF. The CDR3 bases are TGTGCCAGTAGTATAGAGGGCGAAGCCTACGAGCAGTACTTC. The chain combines TRBV19 with TRBJ2-7; no firm D call. The CDR3 length is 14 residues. The germline V gene has CDR1 LNHDA and CDR2 SQIVND (reference sequence). The V end lost 0 bases, the J end lost 2 bases, and 8 bases lay between the germline ends.